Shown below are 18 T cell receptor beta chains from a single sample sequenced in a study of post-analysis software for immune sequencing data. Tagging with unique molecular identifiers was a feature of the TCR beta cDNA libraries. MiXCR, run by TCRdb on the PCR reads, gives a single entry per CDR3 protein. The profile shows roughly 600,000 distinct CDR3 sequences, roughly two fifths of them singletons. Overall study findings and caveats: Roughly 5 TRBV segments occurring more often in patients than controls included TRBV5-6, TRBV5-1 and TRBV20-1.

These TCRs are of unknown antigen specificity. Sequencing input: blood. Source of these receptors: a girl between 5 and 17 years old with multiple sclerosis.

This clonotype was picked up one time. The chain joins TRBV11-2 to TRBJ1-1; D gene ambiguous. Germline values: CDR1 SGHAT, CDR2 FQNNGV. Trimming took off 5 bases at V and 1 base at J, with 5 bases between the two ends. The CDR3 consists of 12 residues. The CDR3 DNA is TGTGCCAGCAGCCGAGCGAACACTGAAGCTTTCTTT. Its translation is CASSRANTEAFF.

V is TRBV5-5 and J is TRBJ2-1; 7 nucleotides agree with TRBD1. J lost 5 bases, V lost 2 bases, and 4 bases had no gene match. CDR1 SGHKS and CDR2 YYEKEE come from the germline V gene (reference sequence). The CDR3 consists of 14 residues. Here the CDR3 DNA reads TGTGCCAGCAGCTTAGCCAGGGGGAACAATGAGCAGTTCTTC. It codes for CASSLARGNNEQFF.

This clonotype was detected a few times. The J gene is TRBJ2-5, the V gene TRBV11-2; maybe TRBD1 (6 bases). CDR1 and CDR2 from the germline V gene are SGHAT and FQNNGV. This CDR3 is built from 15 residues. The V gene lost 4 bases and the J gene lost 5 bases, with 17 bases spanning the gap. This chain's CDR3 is CASSSSLWGQETQYF. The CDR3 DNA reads TGTGCCAGCAGCTCCTCCCTATGGGGGCAGGAGACCCAGTACTTC.

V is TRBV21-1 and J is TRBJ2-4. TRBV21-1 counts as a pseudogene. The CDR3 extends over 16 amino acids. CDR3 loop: CASSARVLGAKNIQYF. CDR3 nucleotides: TGTGCCAGCAGCGCCCGAGTACTTGGAGCCAAAAACATTCAGTACTTC.

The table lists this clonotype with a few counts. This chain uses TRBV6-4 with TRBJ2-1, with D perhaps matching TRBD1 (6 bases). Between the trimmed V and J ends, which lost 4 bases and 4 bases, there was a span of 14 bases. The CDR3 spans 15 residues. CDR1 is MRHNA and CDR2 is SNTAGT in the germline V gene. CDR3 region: CASSAGERDYNEQFF. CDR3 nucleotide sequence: TGTGCCAGCAGTGCAGGGGAGAGGGATTACAATGAGCAGTTCTTC.

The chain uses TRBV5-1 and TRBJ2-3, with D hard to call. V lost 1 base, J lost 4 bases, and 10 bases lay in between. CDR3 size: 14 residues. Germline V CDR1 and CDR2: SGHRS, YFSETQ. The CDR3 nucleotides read TGCGCCAGCAGCTTGTCTCCTCGCGCAGATACGCAGTATTTT. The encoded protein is CASSLSPRADTQYF.

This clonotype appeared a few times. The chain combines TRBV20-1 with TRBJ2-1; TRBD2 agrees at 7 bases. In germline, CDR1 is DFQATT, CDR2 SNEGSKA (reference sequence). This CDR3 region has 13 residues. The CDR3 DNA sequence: TGCAGCCCCGTGCGGGGGACGAACGATGAGCAGTTCTTC. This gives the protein CSPVRGTNDEQFF.

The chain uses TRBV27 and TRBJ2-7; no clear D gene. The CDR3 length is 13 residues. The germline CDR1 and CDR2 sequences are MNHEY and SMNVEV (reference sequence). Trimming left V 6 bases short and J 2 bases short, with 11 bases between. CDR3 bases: TGTGCCAGCAGCCTCGACGCAACCTACGAGCAGTACTTC. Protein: CASSLDATYEQYF.

In DNA form, the CDR3 reads TGTGCCAGCACCAGCACTTTCTCCTACGAGCAGTACTTC. The encoded protein is CASTSTFSYEQYF. V gene TRBV5-6 combines with J gene TRBJ2-7; D gene uncertain. The CDR3 runs to 13 residues. Germline-derived CDR1 and CDR2 are SGHDT and YYEEEE. V was shortened by 6 bases and J by 0 bases, with 10 bases between the two germline ends.

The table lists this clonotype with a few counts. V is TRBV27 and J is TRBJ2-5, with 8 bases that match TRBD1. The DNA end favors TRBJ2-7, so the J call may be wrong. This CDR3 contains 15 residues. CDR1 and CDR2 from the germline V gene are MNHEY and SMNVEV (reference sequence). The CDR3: CASSPTGTGSYEQYF. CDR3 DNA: TGTGCCAGCAGTCCCACCGGGACAGGTTCCTACGAGCAGTACTTC.

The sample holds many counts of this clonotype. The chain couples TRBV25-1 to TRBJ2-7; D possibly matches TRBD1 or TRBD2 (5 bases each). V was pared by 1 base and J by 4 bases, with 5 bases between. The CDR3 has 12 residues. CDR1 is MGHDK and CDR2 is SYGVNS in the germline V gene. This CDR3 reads CASSEWGYEQYF. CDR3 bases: TGTGCCAGCAGTGAATGGGGGTACGAGCAGTACTTC.

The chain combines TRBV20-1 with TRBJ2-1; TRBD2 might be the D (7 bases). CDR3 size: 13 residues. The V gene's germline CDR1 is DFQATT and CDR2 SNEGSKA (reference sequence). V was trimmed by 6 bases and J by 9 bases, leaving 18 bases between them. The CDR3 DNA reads TGCAGTGCGCGCCGAGGGGGGGTGATTGAGCAGTTCTTC. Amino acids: CSARRGGVIEQFF.

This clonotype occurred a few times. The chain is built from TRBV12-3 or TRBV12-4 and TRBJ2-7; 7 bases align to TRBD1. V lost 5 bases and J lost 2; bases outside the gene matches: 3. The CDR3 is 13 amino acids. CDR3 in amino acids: CASSTTGTYEQYF. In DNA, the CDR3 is TGTGCCAGCAGTACGACAGGGACCTACGAGCAGTACTTC.

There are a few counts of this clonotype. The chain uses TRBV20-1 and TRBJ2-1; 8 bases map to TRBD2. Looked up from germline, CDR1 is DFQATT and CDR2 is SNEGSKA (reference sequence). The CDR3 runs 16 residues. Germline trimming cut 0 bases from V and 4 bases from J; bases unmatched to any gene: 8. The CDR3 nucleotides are TGCAGTGCTAGAGATCGGGTGCGGGAGGTTTACAATGAGCAGTTCTTC. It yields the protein CSARDRVREVYNEQFF.

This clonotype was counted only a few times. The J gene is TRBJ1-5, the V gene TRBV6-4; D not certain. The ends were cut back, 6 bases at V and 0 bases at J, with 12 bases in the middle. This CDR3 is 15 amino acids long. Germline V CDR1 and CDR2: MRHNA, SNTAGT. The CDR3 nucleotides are TGTGCCAGCAGGACGAGACGGGGTAGCAATCAGCCCCAGCATTTT. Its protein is CASRTRRGSNQPQHF.

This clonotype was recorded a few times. CDR3 sequence (DNA): TGTGCCAGCAGCGACCAGGGGCAAGAGACCCAGTACTTC. As protein: CASSDQGQETQYF. The genes are TRBV6-5 and TRBJ2-5, with D perhaps TRBD1 (6 bases). This CDR3 is 13 amino acids long. Trimming shortened V by 6 bases and J by 2 bases, and 10 bases separated the two germline ends. The germline gives CDR1 MNHEY, CDR2 SVGAGI.

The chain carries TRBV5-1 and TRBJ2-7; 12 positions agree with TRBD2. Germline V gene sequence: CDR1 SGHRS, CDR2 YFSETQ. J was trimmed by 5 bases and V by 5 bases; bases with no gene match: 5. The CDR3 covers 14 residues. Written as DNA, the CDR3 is TGCGCCAGCAGACGGACTAGCGGGAATAACGAGCAGTACTTC. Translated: CASRRTSGNNEQYF.

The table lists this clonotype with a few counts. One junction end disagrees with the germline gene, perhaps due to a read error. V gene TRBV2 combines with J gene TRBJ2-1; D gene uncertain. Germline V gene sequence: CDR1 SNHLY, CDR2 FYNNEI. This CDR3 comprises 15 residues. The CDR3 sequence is CASSEEPYSYNEQFF. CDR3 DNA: TGTGCCAGCAGCGAAGAACCATACTCCTACAATGAGCAGTTCTTC.